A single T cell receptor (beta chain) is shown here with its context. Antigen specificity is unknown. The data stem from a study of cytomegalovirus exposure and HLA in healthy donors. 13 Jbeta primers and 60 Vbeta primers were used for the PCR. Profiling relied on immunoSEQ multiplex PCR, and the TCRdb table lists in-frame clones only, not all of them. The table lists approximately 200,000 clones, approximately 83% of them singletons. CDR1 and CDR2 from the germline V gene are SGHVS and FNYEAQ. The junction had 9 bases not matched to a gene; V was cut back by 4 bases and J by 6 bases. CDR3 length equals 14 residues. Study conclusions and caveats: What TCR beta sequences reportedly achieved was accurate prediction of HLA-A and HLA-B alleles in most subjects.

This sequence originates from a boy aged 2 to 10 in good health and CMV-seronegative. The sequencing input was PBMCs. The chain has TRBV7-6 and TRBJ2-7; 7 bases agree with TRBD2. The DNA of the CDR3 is TGTGCCAGCAGCTCCCTCCGGGGGGTTGGCGAGCAGTACTTC. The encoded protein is CASSSLRGVGEQYF.